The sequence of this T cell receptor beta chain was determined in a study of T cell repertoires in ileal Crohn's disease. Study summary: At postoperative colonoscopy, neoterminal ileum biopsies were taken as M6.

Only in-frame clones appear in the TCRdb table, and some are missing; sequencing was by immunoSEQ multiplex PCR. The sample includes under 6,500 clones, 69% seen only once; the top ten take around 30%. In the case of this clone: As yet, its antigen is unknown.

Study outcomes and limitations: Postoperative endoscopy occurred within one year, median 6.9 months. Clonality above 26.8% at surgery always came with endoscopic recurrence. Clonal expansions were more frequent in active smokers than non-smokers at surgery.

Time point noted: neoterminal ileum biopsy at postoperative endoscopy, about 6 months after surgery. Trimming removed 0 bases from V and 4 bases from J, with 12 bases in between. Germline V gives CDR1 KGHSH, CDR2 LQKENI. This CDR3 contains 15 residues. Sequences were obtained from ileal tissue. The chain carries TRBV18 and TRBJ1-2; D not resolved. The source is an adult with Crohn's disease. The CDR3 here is CASSPPSGIFYGYTF. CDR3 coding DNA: TGTGCCAGCTCACCACCTTCAGGAATCTTCTATGGCTACACCTTC.